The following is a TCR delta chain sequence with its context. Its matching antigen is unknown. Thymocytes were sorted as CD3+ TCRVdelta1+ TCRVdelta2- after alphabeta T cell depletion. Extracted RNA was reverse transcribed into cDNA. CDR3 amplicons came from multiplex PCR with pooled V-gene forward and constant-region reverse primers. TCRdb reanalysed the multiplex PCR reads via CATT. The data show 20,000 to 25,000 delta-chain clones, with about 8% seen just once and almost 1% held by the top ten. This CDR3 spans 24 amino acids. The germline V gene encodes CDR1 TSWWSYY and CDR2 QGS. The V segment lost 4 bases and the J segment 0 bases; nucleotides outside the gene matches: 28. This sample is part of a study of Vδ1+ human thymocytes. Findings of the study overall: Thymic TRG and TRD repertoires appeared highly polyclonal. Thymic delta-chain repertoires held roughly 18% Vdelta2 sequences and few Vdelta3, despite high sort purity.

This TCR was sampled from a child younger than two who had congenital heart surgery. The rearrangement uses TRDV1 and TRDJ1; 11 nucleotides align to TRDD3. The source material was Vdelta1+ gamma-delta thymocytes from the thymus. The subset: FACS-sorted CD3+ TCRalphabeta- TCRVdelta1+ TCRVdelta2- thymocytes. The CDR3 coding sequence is TGTGCTCTTGGGGGTTCCATTCTGTACTGGGGGATAAGGCTTCGATCCTCGTACACCGATAAACTCATCTTT. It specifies CALGGSILYWGIRLRSSYTDKLIF.